Presented here are 17 T cell receptor beta chains from one specimen sequenced in a study of cytomegalovirus exposure and HLA in healthy donors. A multiplex PCR was run with 60 Vbeta primers and 13 Jbeta primers. Produced via immunoSEQ multiplex PCR; TCRdb's table is partial and in-frame only. The sample has some 180,000 clones, 70% to 90% seen once. The sequencing input was PBMCs. The receptors were sampled from a woman aged 50 to 65 in good health and CMV-seronegative.

The chain uses TRBV6-5 and TRBJ2-5, with D perhaps matching TRBD2 (6 bases). CDR3 length: 14 amino acids. Germline V gene data show CDR1 as MNHEY and CDR2 as SVGAGI. V dropped 2 bases and J dropped 5 bases, with 12 bases sitting between them. CDR3: CASSYGRNSETQYF. As DNA, the CDR3 is TGTGCCAGCAGTTACGGGAGGAATTCGGAGACCCAGTACTTC.

The sample holds one count of this clone. The chain recombines TRBV6-1 with TRBJ1-1; perhaps TRBD1 as D (5 bases). V gave up 5 bases and J gave up 0 bases, with 13 bases separating them. Germline CDR1 reads MNHNS; CDR2 reads SASEGT. There are 15 residues in the CDR3. The CDR3 coding sequence is TGTGCCAGCAGTCAGACAGACTTTTTGAACACTGAAGCTTTCTTT. Encoded protein: CASSQTDFLNTEAFF.

This clone was seen a handful of times. The chain employs TRBV27 and TRBJ2-7; 11 positions match TRBD1. Germline CDR1 MNHEY, CDR2 SMNVEV (reference sequence). V dropped 7 bases and J dropped 6; count of bases not matched to a gene: 8. The CDR3 totals 14 residues. The CDR3 region is CASNRGQGGVEQYF. In DNA, the CDR3 is TGTGCCAGCAACAGGGGACAGGGGGGCGTCGAGCAGTACTTC.

The chain employs TRBV28 and TRBJ2-3; a weak D match, TRBD2 (6 bases). The CDR3 covers 15 residues. The germline V and J ends were trimmed by 4 bases and 1 base, with 12 bases remaining between them. Germline V CDR1 and CDR2: MDHEN, SYDVKM. Here the CDR3 reads CASSYSRRGTDTQYF. The CDR3 nucleotides are TGTGCCAGCAGTTATTCTAGGAGGGGCACAGATACGCAGTATTTT. Full variable domain (missing parts from reference TRBV28 and TRBJ2-3): DVKVTQSSRYLVKRTGEKVFLECVQDMDHENMFWYRQDPGLGLRLIYFSYDVKMKEKGDIPEGYSVSREKKERFSLILESASTNQTSMYLCASSYSRRGTDTQYFGPGTRLTVL.

Turning to this clone: This sample includes further DNA sequences coding for the same CDR3. The chain combines TRBV5-1 with TRBJ2-3, with 12 bases matching TRBD2. Germline V gene data show CDR1 as SGHRS and CDR2 as YFSETQ. This CDR3 is built from 15 residues. The ends lost 0 bases at V and 5 bases at J; junction bases unmatched: 1. This CDR3 is CASSLEGLAGDTQYF. CDR3 nucleotides: TGCGCCAGCAGCTTGGAGGGACTAGCGGGAGATACGCAGTATTTT.

The chain employs TRBV19 and TRBJ2-2; 8 nucleotides match TRBD2. Germline CDR1 is LNHDA and CDR2 is SQIVND (reference sequence). The junction had 2 bases not matched to a gene; V was cut back by 8 bases and J by 0 bases. The CDR3 covers 14 residues. The CDR3 nucleotides read TGTGCCAGTGTACTAGCGGCGAACACCGGGGAGCTGTTTTTT. Residues: CASVLAANTGELFF.

V is TRBV5-1 and J is TRBJ2-7; 9 bases agree with TRBD1. CDR1 and CDR2 (germline): SGHRS, YFSETQ. The length of the CDR3 is 14 residues. V gave up 3 bases and J gave up 3 bases; unmatched junction bases: 4. The CDR3 bases are TGCGCCAGCAGCTCGGGACAGGGCCACTACGAGCAGTACTTC. Amino acids: CASSSGQGHYEQYF.

V is TRBV7-9 and J is TRBJ2-7, with a possible D match to TRBD2 (6 bases). The CDR3 has 14 amino acids. In germline, CDR1 is SEHNR, CDR2 FQNEAQ (reference sequence). The V and J ends lost 1 base and 3 bases respectively, with 10 bases between them. The CDR3 DNA sequence: TGTGCCAGCAGCTTAGAGCGGGTTAGCTACGAGCAGTACTTC. Protein: CASSLERVSYEQYF.

The chain uses TRBV28 and TRBJ1-5; the match to TRBD1 covers 9 bases. The CDR3 length is 15 residues. Germline values: CDR1 MDHEN, CDR2 SYDVKM. Trimming removed 8 bases from V and 5 bases from J; junction bases left unmatched: 10. CDR3 protein: CASLVAGTGYQPQHF. For the CDR3, the DNA is TGTGCCAGCCTCGTCGCCGGGACAGGGTATCAGCCCCAGCATTTT.

V gene TRBV7-9 combines with J gene TRBJ2-1, with D maybe TRBD2 (6 bases). The CDR3 is made up of 15 amino acids. Germline V gene sequence: CDR1 SEHNR, CDR2 FQNEAQ (reference sequence). V dropped 5 bases and J dropped 7 bases, with 18 bases sitting between them. CDR3 region: CASSPRGSGGNEQFF. CDR3 bases: TGTGCCAGCAGCCCGCGGGGCTCGGGCGGGAATGAGCAGTTCTTC.

The CDR3 protein is CASCRQGAYEQYF. For the CDR3, the DNA is TGTGCCAGTTGTAGGCAGGGGGCCTACGAGCAGTACTTC. This sequence joins TRBV19 and TRBJ2-7; TRBD1 aligns across 7 bases. The V segment lost 8 bases and the J segment 2 bases; nucleotides outside the gene matches: 6. The CDR3 totals 13 residues. The V gene's germline CDR1 is LNHDA and CDR2 SQIVND (reference sequence).

The CDR3 spells CASSSLGQPQHF. As DNA, the CDR3 is TGTGCCAGCAGTTCACTGGGCCAGCCCCAGCATTTT. V usage is TRBV28 and J usage is TRBJ1-5; D gene uncertain. Germline V gene data show CDR1 as MDHEN and CDR2 as SYDVKM. V lost 4 bases and J lost 7, with 8 bases in between. The CDR3 is 12 residues long.

The CDR3 loop reads CASSLERSYEQYF. CDR3 bases: TGTGCCAGCAGCTTAGAGCGGTCCTACGAGCAGTACTTC. This chain connects TRBV7-9 to TRBJ2-7, with a tentative D call TRBD2 (5 bases). Trimming left V 1 base short and J 1 base short, with 5 bases between. The CDR3 consists of 13 residues. Germline V gene data show CDR1 as SEHNR and CDR2 as FQNEAQ (reference sequence).

This sequence joins TRBV7-9 and TRBJ2-1; TRBD2 aligns across 10 bases. The germline V gene has CDR1 SEHNR and CDR2 FQNEAQ (reference sequence). V trimming: 1 base; J trimming: 5 bases; junction bases outside the gene matches: 8. CDR3 length equals 17 residues. The CDR3 sequence is CASSLGTSGDSNNEQFF. CDR3 coding DNA: TGTGCCAGCAGCTTAGGTACTAGCGGGGACTCAAACAATGAGCAGTTCTTC. The variable domain in full, with the rest retrieved from reference TRBV7-9 and TRBJ2-1, is DTGVSQNPRHKITKRGQNVTFRCDPISEHNRLYWYRQTLGQGPEFLTYFQNEAQLEKSRLLSDRFSAERPKGSFSTLEIQRTEQGDSAMYLCASSLGTSGDSNNEQFFGPGTRLTVL.

This chain joins TRBV7-8 and TRBJ2-1; 7 bases are shared with TRBD1. V dropped 4 bases and J dropped 3; count of bases not matched to a gene: 12. Germline assignment: CDR1 SGHVS and CDR2 FQNEAQ. The CDR3 sequence is 17 residues long. CDR3 nucleotides: TGTGCCAGCAGCTCGAGATCCGGGACAGTGAACTACAATGAGCAGTTCTTC. It yields the protein CASSSRSGTVNYNEQFF.

The chain employs TRBV30 and TRBJ1-6; D not certain. V lost 1 base and J 0 bases, leaving 7 bases between the germline ends. The length of the CDR3 is 15 residues. Germline CDR1 reads GTSNPN; CDR2 reads SVGIG (reference sequence). The CDR3 here is CAWSGRTSYNSPLHF. DNA of the CDR3: TGTGCCTGGAGTGGGAGAACCTCCTATAATTCACCCCTCCACTTT.

The V gene is TRBV29-1, the J gene TRBJ2-1; 7 bases align to TRBD2. The V and J ends lost 8 bases and 8 bases, in that order; junction bases with no gene match: 9. This CDR3 is built from 12 residues. Germline-derived CDR1 and CDR2 are SQVTM and ANQGSEA. In DNA, the CDR3 is TGCAGCCTCCCCCCCCGGGGGGATGAGCAGTTCTTC. The encoded protein is CSLPPRGDEQFF.